Listed below are T cell receptor beta chains from one sample, sequenced in a study of neurological immune-mediated disorders. TCRdb re-analysed the 5' RACE reads in MiXCR, keeping a single row per CDR3 protein. Among under 45,000 distinct CDR3 sequences listed, roughly an eighth were seen once. Sequenced: PBMCs. Receptors were obtained from a female donor in good health. Both conserved end residues are part of each CDR3. The D gene is left open where the match is weak. A clone size is listed for some rows: how often the clone was seen (once, few, many), or a class if it is expanded.

TRBJ2-7	TRBV7-8	many	TRBD2	TGTGCCAGCAGCTTAAGGAACATAGGACCAGCGGGAGGCCGATACGAGCAGTACTTC	CASSLRNIGPAGGRYEQYF
TRBJ1-5	TRBV9	many	.	TGTGCCAGCAGCGCCGGGGTTGGCAATCAGCCCCAGCATTTT	CASSAGVGNQPQHF
TRBJ1-2	TRBV10-3	.	TRBD1	TGTGCCATCAGTGAGTCAAGGACAGGCGGCTATGGCTACACCTTC	CAISESRTGGYGYTF
TRBJ1-1	TRBV5-5	many	.	TGTGCCAGCAGCTTGGTTTTTCAGAAGAACACTGAAGCTTTCTTT	CASSLVFQKNTEAFF
TRBJ1-1	TRBV5-1	many	TRBD1	TGCGCCAGCAGCTTGAGTATTACGGGACAGGGGGGAACTGAAGCTTTCTTT	CASSLSITGQGGTEAFF
TRBJ2-1	TRBV7-9	many	.	TGTGCCAGCAGCTTAGGACTAGTTTGGAATGAGCAGTTCTTC	CASSLGLVWNEQFF
TRBJ1-2	TRBV5-1	many	.	TGCGCCAGCAGCTTAGAAGCGGGCGGCTACACCTTC	CASSLEAGGYTF
TRBJ2-5	TRBV5-1	many	TRBD1	TGCGCCAGCAGCATGACAGGGGACACCAGGGAGACCCAGTACTTC	CASSMTGDTRETQYF
TRBJ2-1	TRBV12-3/TRBV12-4	many	.	TGTGCCAGCAGTTTGTTTGCAGGTCGTGAGCAGTTCTTC	CASSLFAGREQFF
TRBJ2-2	TRBV5-1	many	TRBD2	TGCGCCAGCAGCCCTAGCGGGGATAACACCGGGGAGCTGTTTTTT	CASSPSGDNTGELFF
TRBJ2-7	TRBV29-1	many	TRBD1	TGCAGCGTTGGTCCCTGGAGACAGGGGGCCGGATCCTACGAGCAGTACTTC	CSVGPWRQGAGSYEQYF
TRBJ2-1	TRBV20-1	many	TRBD2	TGCAGTGCTAGGTCGTTAGCGGGGGGCTCCTCCTACAATGAGCAGTTCTTC	CSARSLAGGSSYNEQFF
TRBJ2-7	TRBV5-1	many	.	TGCGCCAGCAGCTTAGGGACGGTTGCCTACGAGCAGTACTTC	CASSLGTVAYEQYF
TRBJ2-7	TRBV7-9	many	.	TGTGCCAGCAGCTTAGTGCTACTAGCCGCCGAGCAGTACTTC	CASSLVLLAAEQYF
TRBJ2-7	TRBV27	many	TRBD2	TGTGCCAGCAGTTTAGTGCGGGAGGACCACGAGCAGTACTTC	CASSLVREDHEQYF
TRBJ1-1	TRBV12-3/TRBV12-4	many	.	TGTGCCAGCAGAACTGAGCAGGGGAAGGCGATACGAGAAGCTTTCTTT	CASRTEQGKAIREAFF
TRBJ2-5	TRBV20-1	many	.	TGCAGTGCTACGGACACCGTGGCAGAGACCCAGTACTTC	CSATDTVAETQYF
TRBJ1-5	TRBV7-9	many	TRBD1	TGTGCCAGCAGCCGCTGGACAGGCCAGGGCAGCAATCAGCCCCAGCATTTT	CASSRWTGQGSNQPQHF
TRBJ1-6	TRBV10-1	many	.	TGCGCCAGCCAAGGGTCCAATTCACCCCTCCACTTT	CASQGSNSPLHF
TRBJ1-2	TRBV5-6	few	.	TGTGCCAGCAGCGCTGACAGGAGGGGCTATGGCTACACCTTC	CASSADRRGYGYTF
TRBJ1-2	TRBV7-6	many	.	TGTGCCAGCAGCCCCAGCCAGGGTGGCTACACCTTC	CASSPSQGGYTF
TRBJ1-1	TRBV12-3/TRBV12-4	many	.	TGTGCCAGCAGAACAGGTGGCACTGAAGCTTTCTTT	CASRTGGTEAFF
TRBJ1-2	TRBV11-2	many	TRBD1	TGTGCCAGCAGCCCGGGACAGGTCTATGGCTACACCTTC	CASSPGQVYGYTF
TRBJ1-5	TRBV25-1	many	.	TGTGCCAGCAGTGCAGGGAACCCTCAGCCCCAGCATTTT	CASSAGNPQPQHF
TRBJ2-5	TRBV20-1	many	.	TGCAGTGCTAGGTTTAGCGGAGGAGAGACCCAGTACTTC	CSARFSGGETQYF
TRBJ1-2	TRBV6-6	many	.	TGTGCCAGCAGTTACTCGGCAGAGGGGACTGGCTACACCTTC	CASSYSAEGTGYTF
TRBJ2-5	TRBV6-5	many	.	TGTGCCAGCAGCCGCGGAGAAGAGACCCAGTACTTC	CASSRGEETQYF
TRBJ2-7	TRBV20-1	many	.	TGCAGTGCTGCAGGGCAGACCTACGAGCAGTACTTC	CSAAGQTYEQYF
TRBJ2-5	TRBV9	many	.	TGTGCCAGCAGCGTAGAGGGGTCTAATCAAGAGACCCAGTACTTC	CASSVEGSNQETQYF
TRBJ1-5	TRBV20-1	.	.	TGCAGTGCTAGCGTGAACCAACAGCCCCAGCATTTT	CSASVNQQPQHF
TRBJ2-3	TRBV7-2	few	.	TGTGCCAGCAGCTTAGAATCGTTCACAGATACGCAGTATTTT	CASSLESFTDTQYF
TRBJ1-2	TRBV7-8	many	TRBD1	TGTGCCAGCAGCTCGGGACAGGGGGGAGGCTACACCTTC	CASSSGQGGGYTF
TRBJ2-2	TRBV9	many	TRBD2	TGTGCCAGCAGCGTAGGCGGGGGGGCCCCCGCCGGGGAGCTGTTTTTT	CASSVGGGAPAGELFF
TRBJ2-1	TRBV20-1	few	.	TGCAGTGTTTCGTACAGGAGCTACAATGAGCAGTTCTTC	CSVSYRSYNEQFF
TRBJ2-7	TRBV3-1	many	TRBD2	TGTGCCAGCAGCCGTCAGGGAACTAGCGGACCCTACGAGCAGTACTTC	CASSRQGTSGPYEQYF
TRBJ2-5	TRBV4-1	many	.	TGCGCCAGCAGCCAATATGACAGGGAGACCCAGTACTTC	CASSQYDRETQYF
TRBJ1-5	TRBV15	many	.	TGTGCCACCAGCAGCCAAAATCAGCCCCAGCATTTT	CATSSQNQPQHF
TRBJ1-1	TRBV20-1	many	.	TGCAGTGCTTATCCGGATGGCACTGAAGCTTTCTTT	CSAYPDGTEAFF
TRBJ2-3	TRBV20-1	many	.	TGCAGTGCTAATTGGGGAACAGATACGCAGTATTTT	CSANWGTDTQYF
TRBJ1-4	TRBV20-1	many	.	TGCAGTGCTAGTGGCATAGGCAGTGAAAAACTGTTTTTT	CSASGIGSEKLFF
TRBJ1-2	TRBV20-1	many	.	TGCAGTGCATGGAGCTCTAACTATGGCTACACCTTC	CSAWSSNYGYTF
TRBJ2-5	TRBV3-1	few	.	TGTGCCAGCAGCCCCCTATCCGAGACCCAGTACTTC	CASSPLSETQYF
TRBJ2-3	TRBV6-6	many	TRBD2	TGTGCCAGCAGTCAAGACAGACTAGCGGGAGTGGGAGATACGCAGTATTTT	CASSQDRLAGVGDTQYF
TRBJ2-5	TRBV20-1	many	.	TGCAGTGCTGCACAAGAGACCCAGTACTTC	CSAAQETQYF
TRBJ2-5	TRBV29-1	many	.	TGCAGCGTTACCAGGGGAGAGACCCAGTACTTC	CSVTRGETQYF
TRBJ2-2	TRBV6-1	many	TRBD2	TGTGCCAGCCCCTCTAGCGGGAACACCGGGGAGCTGTTTTTT	CASPSSGNTGELFF